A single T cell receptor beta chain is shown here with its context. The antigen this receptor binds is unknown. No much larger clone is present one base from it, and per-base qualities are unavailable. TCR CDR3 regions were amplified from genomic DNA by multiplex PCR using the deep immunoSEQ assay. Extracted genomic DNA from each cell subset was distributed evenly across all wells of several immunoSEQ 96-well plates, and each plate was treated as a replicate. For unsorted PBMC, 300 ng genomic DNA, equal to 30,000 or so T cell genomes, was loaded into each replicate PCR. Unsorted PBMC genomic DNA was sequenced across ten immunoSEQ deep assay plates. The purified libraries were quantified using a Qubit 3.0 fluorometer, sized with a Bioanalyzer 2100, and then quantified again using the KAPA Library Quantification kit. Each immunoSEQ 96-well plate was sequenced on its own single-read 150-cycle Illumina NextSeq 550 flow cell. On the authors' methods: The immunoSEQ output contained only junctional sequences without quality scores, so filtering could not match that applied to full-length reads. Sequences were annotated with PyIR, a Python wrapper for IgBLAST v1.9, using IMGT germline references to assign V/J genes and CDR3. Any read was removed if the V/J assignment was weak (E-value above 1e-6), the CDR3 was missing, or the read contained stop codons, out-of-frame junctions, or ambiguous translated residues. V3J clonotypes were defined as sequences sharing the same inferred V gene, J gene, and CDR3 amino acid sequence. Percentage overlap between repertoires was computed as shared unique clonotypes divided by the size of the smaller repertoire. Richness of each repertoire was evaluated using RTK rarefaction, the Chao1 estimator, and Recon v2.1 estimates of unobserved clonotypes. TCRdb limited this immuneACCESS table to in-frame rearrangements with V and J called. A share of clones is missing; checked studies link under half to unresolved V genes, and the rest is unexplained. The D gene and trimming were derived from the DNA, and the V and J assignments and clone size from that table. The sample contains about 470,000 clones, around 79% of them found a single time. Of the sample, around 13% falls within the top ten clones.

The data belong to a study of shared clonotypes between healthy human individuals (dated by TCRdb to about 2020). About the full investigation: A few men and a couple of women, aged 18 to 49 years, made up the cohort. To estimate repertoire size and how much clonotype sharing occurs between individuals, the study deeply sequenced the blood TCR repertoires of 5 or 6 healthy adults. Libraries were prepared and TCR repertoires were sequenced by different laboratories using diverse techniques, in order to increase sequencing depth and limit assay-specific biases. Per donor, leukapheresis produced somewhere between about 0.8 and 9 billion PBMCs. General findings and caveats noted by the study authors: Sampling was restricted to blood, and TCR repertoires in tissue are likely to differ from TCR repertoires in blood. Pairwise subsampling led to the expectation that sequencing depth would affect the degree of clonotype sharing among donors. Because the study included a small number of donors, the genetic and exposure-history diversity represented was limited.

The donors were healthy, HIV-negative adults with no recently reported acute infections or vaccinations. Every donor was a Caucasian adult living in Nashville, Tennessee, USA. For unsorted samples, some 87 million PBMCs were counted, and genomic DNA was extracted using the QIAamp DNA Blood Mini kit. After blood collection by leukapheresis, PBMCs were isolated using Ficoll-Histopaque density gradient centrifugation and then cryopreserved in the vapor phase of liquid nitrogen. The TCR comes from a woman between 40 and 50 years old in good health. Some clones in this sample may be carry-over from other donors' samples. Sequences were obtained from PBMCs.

The CDR3 sequence is CASSTGVNTDTQYF. The DNA is as follows: TGTGCCAGCAGCACGGGGGTGAACACAGATACGCAGTATTTT. The rearrangement combines TRBV11-2 with TRBJ2-3; a tentative D match to TRBD2 spans 6 bases. The CDR3 starts with the cysteine, ends with the phenylalanine, and has 14 residues. The retained sequence is limited to the CDR3, 42 bases, with the frame set at the first base. Trimming removed 5 bases from V and 2 bases from J, leaving 11 bases between the germline ends. CDR1 and CDR2 are read off the germline V gene as SGHAT and FQNNGV.